This T cell receptor (beta chain) was identified during a study of identical twins. Findings and limits, study-wide: Cord blood's abundant beta clonotypes had fewer insertions, unlike memory repertoires.

This clonotype showed up just a few times. Its antigen remains unidentified. Each CDR3 protein gets one entry after TCRdb re-called the 5' RACE reads with MiXCR. The table records 1.5 million to 2 million distinct CDR3 sequences, roughly a third of them present only once. The sequenced material came from cord blood. The receptor's source is a newborn girl in good health.

This CDR3 is CATSRLADLNEQFF. The CDR3 DNA reads TGTGCCACCAGTAGGCTAGCCGATTTGAATGAGCAGTTCTTC. The chain carries TRBV24-1 and TRBJ2-1; D may be TRBD2 (5 bases). Germline V CDR1 and CDR2: KGHDR, SFDVKD. V lost 6 bases, J lost 7 bases, and 15 bases lay in between. The CDR3 has 14 residues.